These T cell receptor beta chains were read from a single sample in a study of identical twins. Each CDR3 protein gets one entry after TCRdb re-called the 5' RACE reads with MiXCR. The data show about 240,000 distinct CDR3 sequences, under 12% seen once. Specimen: memory T cells sorted from blood. All receptors come from a man in his fifties or sixties in good health. Both conserved end residues are trimmed from each CDR3.

cdr3_aa	v_call	j_call
ASSLEAYEQY	TRBV7-9	TRBJ2-7
ASSLQISSYDEQF	TRBV7-2	TRBJ2-1
ASSQGRTSTDTQY	TRBV4-3	TRBJ2-3
ASSEYKLDTQY	TRBV25-1	TRBJ2-3
ASSVGREGEQF	TRBV9	TRBJ2-1
ASSATGTSGTYNEQF	TRBV7-3	TRBJ2-1
ASSQDQTRGNEQF	TRBV4-2	TRBJ2-1
ASSGSQGNGEETQY	TRBV25-1	TRBJ2-5
ASSYPGTRTYNEQF	TRBV5-5	TRBJ2-1
ASSPRQAGTEAF	TRBV18	TRBJ1-1
SASPHGRGEQY	TRBV20-1	TRBJ2-7
ASSKGLEGQPQH	TRBV2	TRBJ1-5
ASSSPTGGGETQY	TRBV11-2	TRBJ2-5
ASSPGKRNTEAF	TRBV11-2	TRBJ1-1
ASSQGSGEIYNEQF	TRBV4-1	TRBJ2-1
ASSYSRQRVPTGELF	TRBV6-5	TRBJ2-2
AWRQERRGTDGEQY	TRBV30	TRBJ2-7
ASSPRPGQGTTNEKLF	TRBV7-8	TRBJ1-4
ATSSSLAGATDTQY	TRBV15	TRBJ2-3
ASAGGPTYEQY	TRBV28	TRBJ2-7
ASSRDGTEAF	TRBV6-5	TRBJ1-1
ASSLVAGGRELF	TRBV7-2	TRBJ2-2
ASSQDVGLAKNIQY	TRBV4-3	TRBJ2-4
ASRLDIHGYT	TRBV28	TRBJ1-2
ASAPPPGQGVYEQF	TRBV6-2/TRBV6-3	TRBJ2-1
ASSYLGEKLF	TRBV7-9	TRBJ1-4
ASSPGGAGETQY	TRBV4-3	TRBJ2-5
ASSQGLAHRSSYNEQF	TRBV4-1	TRBJ2-1
ATQAGPGTGELF	TRBV6-1	TRBJ2-2
ASSAHRDYEQY	TRBV7-2	TRBJ2-7
ASSPRGNTEAF	TRBV3-1	TRBJ1-1
ASSPTTSGRARGYNEQF	TRBV5-6	TRBJ2-1
ASRATGSITGELF	TRBV10-2	TRBJ2-2
SASPLARETQY	TRBV20-1	TRBJ2-5
ASSQPQASYEQY	TRBV3-1	TRBJ2-7
ASRREGTYSGHRPTGELF	TRBV27	TRBJ2-2
ASRPSGRGVAQPQH	TRBV6-2/TRBV6-3	TRBJ1-5
ASSQSVAGGASEQY	TRBV18	TRBJ2-7
ASNGQGPNTEAF	TRBV2	TRBJ1-1
ASGQRGNTEAF	TRBV5-1	TRBJ1-1
ASSLVPAYNEQF	TRBV5-6	TRBJ2-1
ASRRDFLSSYEQY	TRBV27	TRBJ2-7
ASSLGDTYSNQPQH	TRBV12-3/TRBV12-4	TRBJ1-5
ASSETWGGYT	TRBV6-1	TRBJ1-2
ASSPTTWDEQY	TRBV6-1	TRBJ2-7
ASSLGRGRGKETQY	TRBV7-2	TRBJ2-5
ATRDMNTEAF	TRBV19	TRBJ1-1
AIRSGADSAEAF	TRBV10-3	TRBJ1-1
ASSHLGPSYEQY	TRBV7-2	TRBJ2-7
ASSFSPMNTEAF	TRBV5-5	TRBJ1-1
ASSPSYRSSYEQY	TRBV7-2	TRBJ2-7